This T cell receptor (beta chain) was identified in a study of blood T cells in healthy people across ages. As regards this clonotype: One end of the junction does not line up with germline, which may come from a read error.

Germline CDR1 and CDR2: LGHNA and YNFKEQ. The CDR3 consists of 14 residues. A second PCR of 7 to 11 cycles used a sample-barcoded 5' primer and a J-beta primer mix. TCRdb used MiXCR to reprocess the 5' RACE reads, holding one entry per CDR3 protein. The sample contains roughly 1.9 million distinct CDR3 sequences, about two fifths of which appear only once. The chain carries TRBV4-2 and TRBJ1-5; tentative D call: TRBD1 (5 bases). This receptor was taken from a human donor in good health. The source material was blood. The CDR3 DNA reads TGTGCCAGCAACCAAGGGGTTTACGGACAGCCCCAGCATTTT. The encoded protein is CASNQGVYGQPQHF.